These T cell receptor beta chains were read from a single sample in a study of Ad26.COV2.S vaccination and SARS-CoV-2 variants. Clones were read by immunoSEQ multiplex PCR, and TCRdb kept only the in-frame ones, dropping some. This table holds about 180,000 clones, 70% to 90% found once. Source: peripheral blood, taken after recovery from COVID-19. These receptors were taken from a human donor who had recovered from COVID-19. Both conserved end residues are part of each CDR3. The D gene is left open where the match is weak. The size of a clone is reported for some rows only, either as once, few or many, or as a class for expanded clones.

D | size | J | V | CDR3 | DNA
. | . | TRBJ1-4 | TRBV9 | CASSKTPGATNEKLFF | TGTGCCAGCAGTAAAACTCCGGGAGCAACTAATGAAAAACTGTTTTTT
. | . | TRBJ2-5 | TRBV4-2 | CASSQGSLGLQETQYF | TGTGCCAGCAGCCAAGGGAGCCTCGGGCTACAAGAGACCCAGTACTTC
. | . | TRBJ2-2 | TRBV5-1 | CASSLRASLEGELFF | TGCGCCAGCAGCTTACGGGCTAGCCTGGAAGGGGAGCTGTTTTTT
. | . | TRBJ2-1 | TRBV7-8 | CASSRRSGEQFF | TGTGCCAGCAGCCGCAGGTCGGGGGAGCAGTTCTTC
. | . | TRBJ2-7 | TRBV12-3/TRBV12-4 | CASRLMGDEQYF | TGTGCCAGCAGGCTGATGGGGGACGAGCAGTACTTC
TRBD1 | . | TRBJ2-1 | TRBV30 | CASDLLEGTGFVGQFF | TGTGCCTCCGATCTCCTTGAAGGGACAGGCTTCGTCGGGCAGTTCTTC
TRBD1 | . | TRBJ1-5 | TRBV4-1 | CASSQDPGQTWLPQHF | TGCGCCAGCAGCCAAGATCCGGGACAGACGTGGTTGCCCCAGCATTTT
TRBD2 | . | TRBJ2-1 | TRBV5-1 | CASSWGLAGEKDEQFF | TGCGCCAGCAGCTGGGGGTTAGCGGGAGAGAAGGATGAGCAGTTCTTC
. | . | TRBJ2-1 | TRBV24-1 | CATSDARDPEREQFF | TGTGCCACCAGTGATGCCAGGGACCCGGAGCGGGAGCAGTTCTTC
. | . | TRBJ2-7 | TRBV25-1 | CASSESPGDLYEQYF | TGTGCCAGCAGTGAAAGCCCGGGGGATCTCTACGAGCAGTACTTC
. | . | TRBJ2-1 | TRBV9 | CASSVAGLLSYNEQFF | TGTGCCAGCAGCGTAGCAGGACTCCTCTCCTACAATGAGCAGTTCTTC
. | . | TRBJ1-2 | TRBV7-2 | CASSLEASSYGYTF | TGTGCCAGCAGCTTAGAAGCATCTTCCTATGGCTACACCTTC
. | . | TRBJ1-2 | TRBV6-4 | CASSPTGSYGYTF | TGTGCCAGCAGCCCGACGGGCAGTTATGGCTACACCTTC
. | . | TRBJ2-6 | TRBV19 | CASSGGRLSGANVLTF | TGTGCCAGTAGCGGAGGGCGCCTCTCTGGGGCCAACGTCCTGACTTTC
TRBD2 | . | TRBJ2-7 | TRBV4-1 | CASSQERELPYEQYF | TGCGCCAGCAGCCAAGAGCGGGAGCTACCTTACGAGCAGTACTTC
. | . | TRBJ1-5 | TRBV15 | CATSRDRGIGQPQHF | TGTGCCACCAGCAGAGATCGGGGGATAGGTCAGCCCCAGCATTTT
. | once | TRBJ1-1 | TRBV4-1 | CASSQDHEGGTEAFF | TGCGCCAGCAGCCAAGATCACGAGGGAGGGACTGAAGCTTTCTTT
. | . | TRBJ2-3 | TRBV10-3 | CAISDMAEDTQYF | TGTGCCATCAGTGATATGGCAGAGGATACGCAGTATTTT
. | . | TRBJ2-2 | TRBV5-1 | CASGLIGGAGELFF | TGCGCCAGCGGCCTCATTGGTGGGGCCGGGGAGCTGTTTTTT
. | . | TRBJ1-5 | TRBV15 | CATSRDRDPNQPQHF | TGTGCCACCAGCAGAGATAGGGACCCCAATCAGCCCCAGCATTTT
TRBD2 | . | TRBJ2-1 | TRBV2 | CASSDLLAGVVLAGNEQFF | TGTGCCAGCAGTGACCTTCTAGCGGGAGTTGTACTCGCTGGGAATGAGCAGTTCTTC
. | . | TRBJ1-4 | TRBV28 | CASSLAGEKLFF | TGTGCCAGCAGTTTGGCCGGAGAAAAACTGTTTTTT